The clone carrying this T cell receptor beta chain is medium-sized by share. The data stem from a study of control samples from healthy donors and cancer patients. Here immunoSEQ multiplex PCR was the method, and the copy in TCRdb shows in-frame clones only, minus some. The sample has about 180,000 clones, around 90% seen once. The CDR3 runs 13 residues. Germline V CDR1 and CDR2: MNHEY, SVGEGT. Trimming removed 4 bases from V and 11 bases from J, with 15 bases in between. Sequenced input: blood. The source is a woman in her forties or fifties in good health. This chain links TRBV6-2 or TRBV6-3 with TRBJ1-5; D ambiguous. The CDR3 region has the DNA TGTGCCAGCAGTTTCGACGATGGCTCGGCCCAGCATTTT. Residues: CASSFDDGSAQHF.